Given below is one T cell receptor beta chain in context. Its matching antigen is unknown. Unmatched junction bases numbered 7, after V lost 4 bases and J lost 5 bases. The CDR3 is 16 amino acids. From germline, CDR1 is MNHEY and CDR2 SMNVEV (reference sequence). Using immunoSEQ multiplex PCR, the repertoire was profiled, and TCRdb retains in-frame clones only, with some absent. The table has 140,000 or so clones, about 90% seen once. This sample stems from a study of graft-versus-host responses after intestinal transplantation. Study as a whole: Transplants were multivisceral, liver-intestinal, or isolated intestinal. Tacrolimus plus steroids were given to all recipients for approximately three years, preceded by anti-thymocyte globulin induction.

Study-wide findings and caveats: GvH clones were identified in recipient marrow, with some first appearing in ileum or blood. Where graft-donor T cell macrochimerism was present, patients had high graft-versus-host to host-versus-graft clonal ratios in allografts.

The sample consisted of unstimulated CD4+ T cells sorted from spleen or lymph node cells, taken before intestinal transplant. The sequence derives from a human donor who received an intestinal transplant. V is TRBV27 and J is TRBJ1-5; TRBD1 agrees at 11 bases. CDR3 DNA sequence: TGTGCCAGCAGTTCGGGACAGGGGGTCTCTTATCAGCCCCAGCATTTT. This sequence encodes CASSSGQGVSYQPQHF.